This T cell receptor beta chain stems from a study of OX40 agonist ivuxolimab in advanced cancers. In the study overall: Ivuxolimab was an agonistic, fully human IgG2 monoclonal antibody directed against OX40 (CD134), a costimulatory receptor. Intravenous ivuxolimab was administered to patients every 2 weeks at six dose levels: 0.01, 0.1, 0.3, 1.5, 3 and 10 mg/kg. Among the roughly 52 dose-escalation patients, some 20 had hepatocellular carcinoma, roughly 15 melanoma, 9 renal cell carcinoma and 9 head and neck cancer. In the dose-escalation cohort, 82.7% of patients were male, and the mean age was approximately 60 years, with a range of 23 to 79. Patients were allowed to have had prior anti-PD-1, anti-PD-L1 or anti-CTLA-4 therapy, and approximately 41% of the dose-escalation patients had previously received checkpoint inhibitors. Partial responses were achieved by three dose-escalation patients, of whom one had hepatocellular carcinoma and two had cutaneous melanoma. The point of sequencing TCRbeta in the periphery was to test whether ivuxolimab changed TCR sequence diversity and drove clonal T-cell expansion. The paper describes the monotherapy dose-escalation part (N ≈ 51 patients) of the phase I trial of ivuxolimab. Study-level results and caveats: In the 0.1-3.0 mg/kg groups, partial responders had among the lowest normalized peripheral clonal expansion, particularly in CD8+ T cells. After ivuxolimab, more expanded clones were found on average in CD8+ T cells than in CD4+ T cells. Low levels of normalized T-cell clonal expansion were also seen in some patients who did not respond. Clonal expansion of both CD4+ and CD8+ blood T cells was observed from baseline to week 6 at doses 0.1 to 3.0 mg/kg. The antigen specificity of the peripheral T cells that underwent clonal expansion was not determined.

The trial excluded patients who had a history of autoimmune disease or who were on systemic immunosuppression. Peripheral blood for TCR sequencing was collected from all dose cohorts at baseline, on cycle 4 day 1, and on cycle 7 day 1. Samples came from an open-label, multicenter, first-in-human phase I dose-escalation trial of ivuxolimab. Adults with locally advanced or metastatic melanoma, renal cell, hepatocellular, or head and neck squamous cell carcinoma were enrolled in the trial. Before TCR sequencing, CD4+ T cells and CD8+ T cells from peripheral blood were sorted into separate populations. V loses 4 bases at its end and J loses 4 bases; junction bases beyond the gene matches: 11. Taken from cysteine to phenylalanine, the CDR3 has 17 residues. This entry keeps only the CDR3 DNA: 51 bases, framed from base 1. Sequences MGHDK (CDR1) and SYGVNS (CDR2) are obtained from the germline V gene. Remarks on this clone: Its target antigen remains unknown. No much larger clonotype is one base removed from it; base qualities were not supplied.

Genomic DNA was isolated from the sorted cells so that the TCRbeta CDR3 region could be sequenced. The immunoSEQ Assay was used for sequencing of TCRbeta CDR3 regions. TCRdb carries this immuneACCESS record with in-frame sequences only. Its versions omit some clonotypes, under half of them owing to an unresolved V gene in the studies checked, with the rest unexplained. The sample table contains approximately 77,000 clones; only one count was recorded for 85% to 95% of them. The ten biggest clones cover less than 0.35% of the sample. The chain is encoded by TRBV25-1 joined to TRBJ2-5, and 11 bases in between align with TRBD2. Material: CD4+ or CD8+ T cells sorted from blood, obtained in a trial of the OX40 agonist ivuxolimab. The sequence was obtained from an adult with an advanced solid tumor such as melanoma, head and neck, liver or kidney cancer. The CDR3 in this case is CASSAALGTSGTETQYF. The nucleotide sequence reads as follows: TGTGCCAGCAGTGCCGCCCTCGGGACTAGCGGTACAGAGACCCAGTACTTC.